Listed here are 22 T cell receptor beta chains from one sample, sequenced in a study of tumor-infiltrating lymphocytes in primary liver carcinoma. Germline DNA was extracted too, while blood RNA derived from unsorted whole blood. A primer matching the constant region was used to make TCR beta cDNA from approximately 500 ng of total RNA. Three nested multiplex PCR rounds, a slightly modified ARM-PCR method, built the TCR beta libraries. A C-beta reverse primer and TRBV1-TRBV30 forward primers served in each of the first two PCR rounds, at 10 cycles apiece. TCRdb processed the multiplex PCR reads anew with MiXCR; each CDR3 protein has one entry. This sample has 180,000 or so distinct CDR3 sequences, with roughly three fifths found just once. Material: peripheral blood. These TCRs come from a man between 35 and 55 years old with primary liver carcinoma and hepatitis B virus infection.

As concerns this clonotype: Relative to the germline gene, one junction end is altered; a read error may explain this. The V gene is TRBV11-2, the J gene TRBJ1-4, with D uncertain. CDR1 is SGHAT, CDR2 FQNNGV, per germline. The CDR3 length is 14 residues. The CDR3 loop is CASSPGQRYEKLFF. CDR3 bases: TGTGCAAGCAGCCCGGGTCAGAGGTATGAAAAACTGTTTTTT. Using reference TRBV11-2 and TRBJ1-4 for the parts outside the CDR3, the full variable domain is EAGVAQSPRYKIIEKRQSVAFWCNPISGHATLYWYQQILGQGPKLLIQFQNNGVVDDSQLPKDRFSAERLKGVDSTLKIQPAKLEDSAVYLCASSPGQRYEKLFFGSGTQLSVL.

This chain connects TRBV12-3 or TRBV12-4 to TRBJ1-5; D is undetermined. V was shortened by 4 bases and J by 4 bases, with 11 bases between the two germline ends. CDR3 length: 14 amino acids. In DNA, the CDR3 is TGTGCCAGCAGTTCATTCGGGCCAAATCAGCCCCAGCATTTT. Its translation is CASSSFGPNQPQHF.

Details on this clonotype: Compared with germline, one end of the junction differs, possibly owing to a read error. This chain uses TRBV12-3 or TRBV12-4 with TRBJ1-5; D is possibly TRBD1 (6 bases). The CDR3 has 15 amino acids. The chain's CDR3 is CTSSLRGESNQPQHF. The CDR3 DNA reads TGTACCAGCAGTTTGAGGGGGGAAAGCAATCAGCCCCAGCATTTT.

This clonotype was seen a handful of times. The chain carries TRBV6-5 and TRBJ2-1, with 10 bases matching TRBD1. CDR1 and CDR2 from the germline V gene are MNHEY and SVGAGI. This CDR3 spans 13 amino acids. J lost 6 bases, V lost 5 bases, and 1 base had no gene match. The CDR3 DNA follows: TGTGCCAGCAGTAGGACAGGGGGCAATGAGCAGTTCTTC. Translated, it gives CASSRTGGNEQFF.

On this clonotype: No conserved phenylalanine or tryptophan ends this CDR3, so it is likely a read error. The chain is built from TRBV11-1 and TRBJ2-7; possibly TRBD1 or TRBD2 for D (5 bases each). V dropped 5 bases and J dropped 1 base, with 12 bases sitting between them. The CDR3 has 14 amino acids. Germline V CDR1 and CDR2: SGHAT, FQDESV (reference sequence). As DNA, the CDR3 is TGTGCCAGCAGCCCCCCGGGACCATCCTACGAGCAGTACCTC. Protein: CASSPPGPSYEQYL.

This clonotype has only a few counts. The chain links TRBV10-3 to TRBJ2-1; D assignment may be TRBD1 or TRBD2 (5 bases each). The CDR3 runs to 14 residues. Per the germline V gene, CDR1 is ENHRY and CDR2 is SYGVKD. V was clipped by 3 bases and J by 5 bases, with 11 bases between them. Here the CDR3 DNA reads TGTGCCATCAGTGAATCGAGGGGTGACAATGAGCAGTTCTTC. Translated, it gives CAISESRGDNEQFF.

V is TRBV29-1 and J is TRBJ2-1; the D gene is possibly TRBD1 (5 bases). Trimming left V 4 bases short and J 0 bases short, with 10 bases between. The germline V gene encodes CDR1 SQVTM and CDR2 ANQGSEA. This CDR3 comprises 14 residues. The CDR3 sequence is CSVGKGDSYNEQFF. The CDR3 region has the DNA TGCAGCGTTGGTAAAGGGGACTCCTACAATGAGCAGTTCTTC.

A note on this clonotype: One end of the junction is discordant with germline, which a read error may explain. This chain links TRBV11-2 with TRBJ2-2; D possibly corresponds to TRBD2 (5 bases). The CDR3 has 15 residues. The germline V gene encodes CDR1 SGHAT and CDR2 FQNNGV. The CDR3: CASTPTHGSAGELLF. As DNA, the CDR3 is TGTGCCAGTACCCCGACCCACGGGTCTGCCGGGGAGCTGCTTTTT.

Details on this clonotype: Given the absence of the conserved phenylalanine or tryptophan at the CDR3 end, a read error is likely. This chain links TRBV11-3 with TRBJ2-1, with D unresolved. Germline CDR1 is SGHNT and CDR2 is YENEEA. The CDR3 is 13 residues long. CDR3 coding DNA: TGTGCCAGCTGCTTAAGGGTAGACAATGAGCAGTTCATC. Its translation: CASCLRVDNEQFI.

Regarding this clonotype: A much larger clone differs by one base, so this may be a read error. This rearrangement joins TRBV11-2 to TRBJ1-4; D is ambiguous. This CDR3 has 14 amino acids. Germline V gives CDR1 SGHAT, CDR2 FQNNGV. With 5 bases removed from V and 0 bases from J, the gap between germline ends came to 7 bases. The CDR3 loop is CASSETPTNEKLFF. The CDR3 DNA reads TGTGCCAGCAGCGAGACCCCAACTAATGAAAAACTGTTTTTT.

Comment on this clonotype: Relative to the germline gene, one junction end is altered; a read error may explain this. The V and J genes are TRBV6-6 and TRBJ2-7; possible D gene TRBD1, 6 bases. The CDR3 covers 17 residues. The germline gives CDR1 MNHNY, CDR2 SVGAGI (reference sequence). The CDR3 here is CASSYSFGLQGRYGQYF. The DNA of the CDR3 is TGTGCCAGCAGTTACTCGTTTGGTTTACAGGGCAGGTACGGGCAGTACTTC.

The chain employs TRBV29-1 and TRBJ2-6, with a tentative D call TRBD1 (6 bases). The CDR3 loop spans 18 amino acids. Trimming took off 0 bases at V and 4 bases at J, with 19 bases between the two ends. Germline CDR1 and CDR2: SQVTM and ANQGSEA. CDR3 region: CSVEDSLTGSSGANVLTF. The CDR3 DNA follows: TGCAGCGTTGAAGACTCGTTAACAGGGTCCTCCGGGGCCAACGTCCTGACTTTC.

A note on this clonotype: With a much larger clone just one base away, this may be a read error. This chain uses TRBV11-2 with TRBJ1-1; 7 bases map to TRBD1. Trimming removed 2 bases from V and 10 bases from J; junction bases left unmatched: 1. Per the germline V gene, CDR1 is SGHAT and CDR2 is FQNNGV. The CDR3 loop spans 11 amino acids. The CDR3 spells CASSLNRGAFF. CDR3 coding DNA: TGTGCCAGCAGCTTAAACAGGGGAGCTTTCTTT.

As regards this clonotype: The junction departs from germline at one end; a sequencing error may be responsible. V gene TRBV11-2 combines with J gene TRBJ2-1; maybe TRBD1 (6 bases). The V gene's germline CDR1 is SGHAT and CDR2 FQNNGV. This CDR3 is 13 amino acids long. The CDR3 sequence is CASSQMTAGVQLF. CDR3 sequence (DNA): TGTGCCAGCAGCCAGATGACGGCAGGGGTGCAGTTATTT.

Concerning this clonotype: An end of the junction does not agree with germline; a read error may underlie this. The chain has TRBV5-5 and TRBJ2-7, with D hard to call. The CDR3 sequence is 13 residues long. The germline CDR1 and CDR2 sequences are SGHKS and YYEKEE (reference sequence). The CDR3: CASSIGPNYEQCF. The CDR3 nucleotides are TGTGCCAGCAGCATCGGGCCCAACTACGAGCAGTGCTTC. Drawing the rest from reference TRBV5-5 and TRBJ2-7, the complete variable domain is DAGVTQSPTHLIKTRGQQVTLRCSPISGHKSVSWYQQVLGQGPQFIFQYYEKEERGRGNFPDRFSARQFPNYSSELNVNALLLGDSALYLCASSIGPNYEQCFGPGTRLTVT.

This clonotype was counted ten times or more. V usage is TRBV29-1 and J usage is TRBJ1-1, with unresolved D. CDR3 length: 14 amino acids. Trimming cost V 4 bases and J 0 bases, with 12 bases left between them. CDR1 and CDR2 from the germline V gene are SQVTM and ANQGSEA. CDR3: CSVGEHAVNTEAFF. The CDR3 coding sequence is TGCAGCGTTGGAGAACATGCGGTGAACACTGAAGCTTTCTTT.

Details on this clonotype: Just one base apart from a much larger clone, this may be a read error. CDR3: CSTAAGMNTEAFF. The CDR3, as DNA: TGCAGCACTGCGGCGGGCATGAACACTGAAGCTTTCTTT. The V and J genes are TRBV29-1 and TRBJ1-1; D ambiguous. Germline values: CDR1 SQVTM, CDR2 ANQGSEA. Trimming left V 8 bases short and J 0 bases short, with 13 bases between. The CDR3 contains 13 residues.

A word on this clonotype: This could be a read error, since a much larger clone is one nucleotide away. The CDR3: CASSQDRDSRNEQLFF. DNA of the CDR3: TGCGCCAGCAGCCAAGACCGGGACAGCCGAAATGAACAACTGTTTTTT. This chain connects TRBV4-1 to TRBJ1-4, with 7 bases aligning to TRBD1. The germline CDR1 and CDR2 sequences are MGHRA and YSYEKL. The CDR3 totals 16 residues.

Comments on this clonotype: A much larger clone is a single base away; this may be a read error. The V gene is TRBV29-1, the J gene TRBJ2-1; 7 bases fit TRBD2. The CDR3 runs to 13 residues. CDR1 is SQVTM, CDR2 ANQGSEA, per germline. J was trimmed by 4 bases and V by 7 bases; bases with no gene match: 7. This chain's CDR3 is CSAWDYSYNEQFF. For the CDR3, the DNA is TGCAGCGCCTGGGACTATTCTTACAATGAGCAGTTCTTC.

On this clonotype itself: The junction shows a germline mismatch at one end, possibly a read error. For the CDR3, the DNA is TGTGCCAGCAGCTTGGCTAGTGAAGTTTTCTTT. Encoded protein: CASSLASEVFF. V gene TRBV11-2 combines with J gene TRBJ1-1, with no clear D. The CDR3 has 11 amino acids. Germline assignment: CDR1 SGHAT and CDR2 FQNNGV.

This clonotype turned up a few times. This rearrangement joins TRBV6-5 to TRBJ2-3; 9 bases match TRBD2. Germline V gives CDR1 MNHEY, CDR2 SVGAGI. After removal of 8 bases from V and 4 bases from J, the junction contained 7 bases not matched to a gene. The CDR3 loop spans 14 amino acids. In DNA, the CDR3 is TGTGCCAGCTCTGAACTAGCGGGCGCAGATACGCAGTATTTT. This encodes CASSELAGADTQYF.

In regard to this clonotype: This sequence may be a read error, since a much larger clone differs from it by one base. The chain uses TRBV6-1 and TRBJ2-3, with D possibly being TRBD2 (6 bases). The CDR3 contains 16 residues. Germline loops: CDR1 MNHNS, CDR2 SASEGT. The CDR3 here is CAGSVQAGRRPDTQYF. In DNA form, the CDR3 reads TGTGCCGGCAGTGTCCAGGCGGGACGGAGACCAGATACGCAGTATTTT.